The clone carrying this TCR beta chain appeared once. The data are from a study of blood T cell repertoires in COVID-19. Study summary: Acute and convalescent COVID-19 specimens originated in the United States, Italy and Spain.

Profiled with immunoSEQ multiplex PCR; TCRdb holds only in-frame clones, not every one. This table has around 140,000 clones, over 80% appearing once. Trimming shortened V by 1 base and J by 8 bases, and 18 bases separated the two germline ends. This CDR3 has 15 amino acids. The germline CDR1 and CDR2 sequences are SGDLS and YYNGEE. Input material: peripheral blood. The receptor's source is a woman aged 50 to 60 with acute or convalescent COVID-19. The chain recombines TRBV9 with TRBJ1-2; tentative D call: TRBD1 (5 bases). The CDR3 is CASSVFISRAGGYTF. As DNA, the CDR3 is TGTGCCAGCAGCGTATTCATCAGCAGGGCTGGCGGCTACACCTTC.